The 27 T cell receptor beta chains below come from one sample, sequenced in a study of T cell repertoires in cytomegalovirus infection. Antigens for these TCRs are unknown. From the reads, TCRdb called clonotypes with MiXCR, one entry per CDR3 protein. Here the sample spans about 920,000 distinct CDR3 sequences, 31% being singletons. This specimen was cultured CD8+ T cells from PBMCs, taken from culture after CMV antigen stimulation. Every receptor here comes from a human donor in good health (CMV status not recorded). Some clones in this sample may be carry-over from other donors' samples.

CDR3 DNA: TGTGCCAGCAGGTATTGGACAGGGGGACACAATGAGCAGTTCTTC. Encoded protein: CASRYWTGGHNEQFF. The V call is TRBV6-2 or TRBV6-3, the J call TRBJ2-1; 10 nucleotides align to TRBD1. The CDR3 is 15 amino acids. Germline-derived CDR1 and CDR2 are MNHEY and SVGEGT. The junction had 7 bases not matched to a gene; V was cut back by 6 bases and J by 5 bases.

This clonotype was recorded at least ten times. This rearrangement joins TRBV12-3 or TRBV12-4 to TRBJ1-2; no clear D gene. This CDR3 region has 12 residues. V lost 1 base to trimming and J lost 6 bases, with 6 bases between them. Here the CDR3 reads CASSLGLNGYTF. The CDR3 DNA reads TGTGCCAGCAGTTTAGGCCTTAATGGCTACACCTTC.

The chain is built from TRBV7-6 and TRBJ1-2; D gene ambiguous. The germline CDR1 and CDR2 sequences are SGHVS and FNYEAQ. This CDR3 has 10 amino acids. Deletions cut 3 bases from V and 7 bases from J, with 3 bases between. The CDR3 spells CASSLAGYTF. The CDR3 DNA reads as TGTGCCAGCAGCTTGGCTGGCTACACCTTC. Complete variable domain (other parts from reference TRBV7-6 and TRBJ1-2): GAGVSQSPRYKVTKRGQDVALRCDPISGHVSLYWYRQALGQGPEFLTYFNYEAQQDKSGLPNDRFSAERPEGSISTLTIQRTEQRDSAMYRCASSLAGYTFGSGTRLTVV.

The genes are TRBV6-8 and TRBJ2-3; TRBD2 matches 9 bases. Germline assignment: CDR1 MNHGY and CDR2 SAAAGT. Trimming cost V 8 bases and J 1 base; bases outside gene matches: 10. The CDR3 is 16 amino acids. The CDR3 DNA is TGTGCCAGCGGCGCGGGGGGGCCTATAGGCACAGATACGCAGTATTTT. This encodes CASGAGGPIGTDTQYF.

This chain uses TRBV9 with TRBJ1-5; tentative D call: TRBD1 (5 bases). Trimming took 0 bases from V and 4 from J, leaving 11 bases between them. The CDR3 covers 15 residues. Germline lookup yields CDR1 SGDLS and CDR2 YYNGEE. CDR3: CASSVGSGRNQPQHF. In DNA, the CDR3 is TGTGCCAGCAGCGTAGGCTCAGGGCGGAATCAGCCCCAGCATTTT.

The V gene is TRBV10-3, the J gene TRBJ2-1; no definite D call. This CDR3 spans 13 amino acids. V was shortened by 10 bases and J by 0 bases, with 10 bases between the two germline ends. Germline assignment: CDR1 ENHRY and CDR2 SYGVKD. DNA of the CDR3: TGTGCCACCCAGTCGAGCTCCTACAATGAGCAGTTCTTC. It codes for CATQSSSYNEQFF.

The chain carries TRBV29-1 and TRBJ1-2; D is uncertain. V was trimmed by 3 bases and J by 5 bases, leaving 16 bases between them. The CDR3 runs 14 residues. Per the germline V gene, CDR1 is SQVTM and CDR2 is ANQGSEA. CDR3 residues: CSVEAADLLYGYTF. CDR3 coding DNA: TGCAGCGTTGAGGCGGCAGACCTTTTGTATGGCTACACCTTC. Filled out from reference TRBV29-1 and TRBJ1-2, the complete variable domain reads SAVISQKPSRDICQRGTSLTIQCQVDSQVTMMFWYRQQPGQSLTLIATANQGSEATYESGFVIDKFPISRPNLTFSTLTVSNMSPEDSSIYLCSVEAADLLYGYTFGSGTRLTVV.

The V and J genes are TRBV25-1 and TRBJ1-3; 10 bases match TRBD1. The germline V gene encodes CDR1 MGHDK and CDR2 SYGVNS. This CDR3 spans 17 amino acids. V lost 3 bases and J lost 2; bases outside the gene matches: 7. The CDR3 nucleotides read TGTGCCAGCAGTGACGGGTCCGGGACAGGGGCTGGAAACACCATATATTTT. It codes for CASSDGSGTGAGNTIYF.

The sample holds a few counts of this clonotype. This rearrangement joins TRBV27 to TRBJ1-1, with D tentatively TRBD1 (6 bases). The CDR3 contains 15 residues. Trimming removed 5 bases from V and 4 bases from J, with 17 bases in between. The V gene's germline CDR1 is MNHEY and CDR2 SMNVEV (reference sequence). The CDR3 region is CASSPSGRGPTEAFF. The CDR3 nucleotides are TGTGCCAGCAGTCCCTCGGGACGGGGGCCCACTGAAGCTTTCTTT.

The rearrangement links TRBV6-6 to TRBJ2-5; the D is unclear. This CDR3 has 12 residues. The V gene's germline CDR1 is MNHNY and CDR2 SVGAGI (reference sequence). V was pared by 6 bases and J by 2 bases, with 7 bases between. The CDR3 here is CASRVGQETQYF. The DNA for the CDR3 is TGTGCCAGCAGGGTAGGACAAGAGACCCAGTACTTC.

A word on this clonotype: Possible read error: a much larger clone is one base away. The chain carries TRBV12-3 or TRBV12-4 and TRBJ1-2, with unresolved D. V was trimmed by 5 bases and J by 6 bases, leaving 16 bases between them. This CDR3 has 14 residues. The DNA for the CDR3 is TGTGCCAGCAGTGACCGGGCCGCAATCCATGGCTACACCTTC. Residues: CASSDRAAIHGYTF.

This chain connects TRBV29-1 to TRBJ1-1, with D possibly matching TRBD1 (5 bases). This CDR3 has 14 residues. The V end was cut by 4 bases, the J end by 4 bases, with 16 bases between. CDR1 SQVTM and CDR2 ANQGSEA come from the germline V gene. DNA of the CDR3: TGCAGCGTTGCTCACGGGCCCGGGGGCACTGAAGCTTTCTTT. Translation gives CSVAHGPGGTEAFF.

A few counts support this clonotype. J is TRBJ2-3 and V is TRBV19; D is undetermined. The CDR3 spans 14 residues. Trimming took 4 bases from V and 0 from J, leaving 8 bases between them. Germline CDR1 is LNHDA and CDR2 is SQIVND (reference sequence). CDR3 loop: CASSKQFSTDTQYF. In DNA, the CDR3 is TGTGCCAGTAGTAAACAGTTTAGCACAGATACGCAGTATTTT.

The gene calls are TRBV12-3 or TRBV12-4 and TRBJ1-6; D is possibly TRBD1 (6 bases). The CDR3 spans 14 residues. V was cut by 6 bases and J by 10 bases, with 16 bases left in between. The CDR3 sequence is CASRTTGFGSPLHF. The CDR3 coding sequence is TGTGCCAGCAGAACAACAGGGTTTGGCTCACCCCTCCACTTT.

This clonotype was seen only a few times. The chain carries TRBV11-2 and TRBJ2-3; 7 bases line up with TRBD2. The CDR3 covers 17 residues. Unmatched junction bases numbered 18, after V lost 5 bases and J lost 7 bases. Germline V gives CDR1 SGHAT, CDR2 FQNNGV. The CDR3 nucleotides read TGTGCCAGCAGCGGGGATAGAAGGCGGGACTATGGAAATACGCAGTATTTT. Its translation: CASSGDRRRDYGNTQYF. Based on the CDR3 plus reference TRBV11-2 and TRBJ2-3, the full variable domain is EAGVAQSPRYKIIEKRQSVAFWCNPISGHATLYWYQQILGQGPKLLIQFQNNGVVDDSQLPKDRFSAERLKGVDSTLKIQPAKLEDSAVYLCASSGDRRRDYGNTQYFGPGTRLTVL.

Only a few counts were recorded for this clonotype. The chain employs TRBV7-2 and TRBJ2-1; possible D gene TRBD2, 6 bases. Germline V gene data show CDR1 as SGHTA and CDR2 as FQGNSA. V lost 1 base and J lost 0, with 13 bases in between. The CDR3 covers 17 residues. The CDR3 region is CASSLEAAGSSYNEQFF. The CDR3 bases are TGTGCCAGCAGCTTAGAGGCCGCGGGGAGCTCCTACAATGAGCAGTTCTTC.

This clonotype was seen at least ten times. V is TRBV12-3 or TRBV12-4 and J is TRBJ2-2; D not resolved. V shed 6 bases and J shed 2 bases, with 13 bases lying between them. This CDR3 contains 15 residues. For the CDR3, the DNA is TGTGCCAGCAGAACCACGGGCTCCAACACCGGGGAGCTGTTTTTT. Residues: CASRTTGSNTGELFF.

V usage is TRBV6-1 and J usage is TRBJ2-2; D is unclear. The ends were cut back, 5 bases at V and 1 base at J, with 11 bases in the middle. The germline gives CDR1 MNHNS, CDR2 SASEGT. The CDR3 contains 15 residues. The CDR3 region has the DNA TGTGCCAGCAGTCACTATGGGGAGAACACCGGGGAGCTGTTTTTT. Residues: CASSHYGENTGELFF.

This clonotype was detected ten times or more. This chain links TRBV2 with TRBJ2-1; D is unresolved. Trimming cost V 6 bases and J 7 bases, with 4 bases left between them. The CDR3 length is 10 residues. Germline V gene data show CDR1 as SNHLY and CDR2 as FYNNEI. Here the CDR3 DNA reads TGTGCCAGCAGGGGGAATGAGCAGTTCTTC. Encoded protein: CASRGNEQFF. The whole variable domain, remainder taken from reference TRBV2 and TRBJ2-1, is EPEVTQTPSHQVTQMGQEVILRCVPISNHLYFYWYRQILGQKVEFLVSFYNNEISEKSEIFDDQFSVERPDGSNFTLKIRSTKLEDSAMYFCASRGNEQFFGPGTRLTVL.

This clonotype was observed a handful of times. This rearrangement joins TRBV12-3 or TRBV12-4 to TRBJ2-5; a possible D gene is TRBD2 (6 bases). CDR3 size: 12 residues. Deletions cut 4 bases from V and 5 bases from J, with 8 bases between. CDR3 residues: CASSSREETQYF. The CDR3 region has the DNA TGTGCCAGCAGTTCCCGGGAGGAGACCCAGTACTTC.

This clonotype has more than one count but fewer than ten. The chain links TRBV12-3 or TRBV12-4 to TRBJ2-6; no reliable D call. The CDR3 is 14 residues long. V was cut by 5 bases and J by 4 bases, with 9 bases left in between. CDR3 nucleotide sequence: TGTGCCAGCAGTCCGGTCGGGGGGGCCAACGTCCTGACTTTC. Its translation is CASSPVGGANVLTF.

The gene calls are TRBV6-1 and TRBJ1-1, with 10 bases that match TRBD1. V dropped 6 bases and J dropped 4; count of bases not matched to a gene: 5. CDR3 length: 14 residues. CDR1 and CDR2 from the germline V gene are MNHNS and SASEGT. CDR3 in amino acids: CASRRGQGFTEAFF. CDR3 coding DNA: TGTGCCAGCAGACGGGGACAGGGGTTCACTGAAGCTTTCTTT.

The genes are TRBV20-1 and TRBJ1-6, with TRBD1 matching 7 bases. There are 15 residues in the CDR3. Germline loops: CDR1 DFQATT, CDR2 SNEGSKA (reference sequence). Trimming cost V 6 bases and J 5 bases; bases outside gene matches: 10. CDR3 sequence reads: CSAKRDRPNNSPLHF. DNA of the CDR3: TGCAGTGCCAAACGGGACAGACCAAATAATTCACCCCTCCACTTT.

This clonotype was counted between two and nine times. This chain uses TRBV6-1 with TRBJ2-1; no clear D gene. Trimming took off 8 bases at V and 7 bases at J, with 12 bases between the two ends. CDR1 is MNHNS and CDR2 is SASEGT in the germline V gene. The CDR3 has 12 residues. CDR3 bases: TGTGCCAGCTTATGGGGTGGGAATGAGCAGTTCTTC. Its protein product is CASLWGGNEQFF.

The V and J genes are TRBV7-6 and TRBJ2-2, with 12 bases aligning to TRBD1. CDR3 length: 18 residues. Losses at the gene ends were 5 bases for V and 1 base for J; bases not matched to a gene: 8. Germline lookup yields CDR1 SGHVS and CDR2 FNYEAQ. CDR3 in DNA: TGTGCCAGCAGCCCCCGGGGACAGGGGGCGCAGAACACCGGGGAGCTGTTTTTT. Protein: CASSPRGQGAQNTGELFF.

This clonotype was recorded many times. The V and J genes are TRBV6-5 and TRBJ1-2; a possible D gene is TRBD1 (5 bases). The CDR3 is 14 amino acids. Per the germline V gene, CDR1 is MNHEY and CDR2 is SVGAGI. Trimming removed 3 bases from V and 5 bases from J, with 13 bases in between. In DNA, the CDR3 is TGTGCCAGCAGTTATTCCGGGACGTCTTATGGCTACACCTTC. Amino acids: CASSYSGTSYGYTF.

This rearrangement joins TRBV7-9 to TRBJ1-2, with 10 bases identical to TRBD1. This CDR3 region has 17 residues. J lost 1 base, V lost 5 bases, and 10 bases had no gene match. The V gene's germline CDR1 is SEHNR and CDR2 FQNEAQ (reference sequence). CDR3 loop: CASSIPRDRGINYGYTF. DNA for the CDR3: TGTGCCAGCAGCATTCCCCGGGACAGGGGAATTAACTATGGCTACACCTTC.